These 22 T cell receptor beta chains share one sample of origin, sequenced in a study of T cells after yellow fever vaccination. TCRdb processed the 5' RACE reads anew with MiXCR; each CDR3 protein has one entry. The profile covers roughly 500,000 distinct CDR3 sequences, with roughly 21% appearing a single time and roughly an eighth taken by the ten largest. Sequences were derived from PBMCs, sampled 15 days after the yellow fever booster vaccination. These receptors all come from a man aged 25-40 years who received the YFV17D yellow fever vaccine.

CDR3 in DNA: TGCAGTGCTCGACAGGTCTCCTACGAGCAGTACTTC. Residues: CSARQVSYEQYF. This chain links TRBV20-1 with TRBJ2-7, with D tentatively TRBD1 (6 bases). Germline values: CDR1 DFQATT, CDR2 SNEGSKA (reference sequence). V was shortened by 5 bases and J by 0 bases, with 8 bases between the two germline ends. The CDR3 runs 12 residues.

The CDR3 DNA reads TGCAGCGTTGAAGTAGGGGCCTCCTACGAGCAGTACTTC. This codes for CSVEVGASYEQYF. This sequence joins TRBV29-1 and TRBJ2-7, with D possibly being TRBD1 (5 bases). The CDR3 has 13 residues. Germline V gene data show CDR1 as SQVTM and CDR2 as ANQGSEA. Trimming shortened V by 1 base and J by 0 bases, and 7 bases separated the two germline ends.

The chain has TRBV21-1 and TRBJ2-2; the table's TRBD2 call for D was not verified on the DNA. TRBV21-1 is assigned pseudogene status. This CDR3 has 18 amino acids. CDR3 sequence reads: CASSKGGTSGRSTGELFF. CDR3 bases: TGTGCCAGCAGCAAAGGTGGGACTAGCGGGAGGTCTACCGGGGAGCTGTTTTTT.

This clonotype was counted a few times. CDR3: CAISEGSGGTQYF. The CDR3 DNA is TGTGCCATCAGTGAAGGGTCAGGGGGCACGCAGTATTTT. The chain links TRBV10-3 to TRBJ2-3; 8 nucleotides align to TRBD1. The CDR3 consists of 13 residues. Germline-derived CDR1 and CDR2 are ENHRY and SYGVKD. The V segment lost 3 bases and the J segment 9 bases; nucleotides outside the gene matches: 5.

This chain uses TRBV6-2 or TRBV6-3 with TRBJ2-2; D remains ambiguous. CDR3 size: 14 residues. Between the trimmed V and J ends, which lost 2 bases and 0 bases, there was a span of 4 bases. Germline CDR1 and CDR2: MNHEY and SVGEGT. The CDR3 nucleotides are TGTGCCAGCAGTTACCTGACGAACACCGGGGAGCTGTTTTTT. It is translated as CASSYLTNTGELFF.

The V and J genes are TRBV20-1 and TRBJ2-1; 12 bases agree with TRBD2. The CDR3 consists of 18 residues. After removal of 4 bases from V and 0 bases from J, the junction contained 10 bases not matched to a gene. Germline values: CDR1 DFQATT, CDR2 SNEGSKA (reference sequence). CDR3 sequence: CSAKATSGSLVSYNEQFF. CDR3 DNA: TGCAGTGCTAAAGCGACTAGCGGGAGTCTGGTCTCCTACAATGAGCAGTTCTTC.

This clonotype came up a few times. CDR3 DNA: TGTGCCAGCAGCTTAGTATTTGGACTAGCGACCTACAATGAGCAGTTCTTC. Translated, it gives CASSLVFGLATYNEQFF. The chain combines TRBV7-2 with TRBJ2-1, with 9 nucleotides matching TRBD2. This CDR3 region has 17 residues. V lost 1 base, J lost 2 bases, and 6 bases stayed unmatched. The germline V gene encodes CDR1 SGHTA and CDR2 FQGNSA.

V usage is TRBV9 and J usage is TRBJ2-2; maybe TRBD1 (6 bases). V lost 1 base and J lost 2, with 15 bases in between. Looked up from germline, CDR1 is SGDLS and CDR2 is YYNGEE. CDR3 size: 17 residues. The CDR3 here is CASSVTSRGSNTGELFF. The DNA for the CDR3 is TGTGCCAGCAGCGTAACCAGCAGGGGATCTAACACCGGGGAGCTGTTTTTT. The whole variable domain, filled in from reference TRBV9 and TRBJ2-2, reads DSGVTQTPKHLITATGQRVTLRCSPRSGDLSVYWYQQSLDQGLQFLIQYYNGEERAKGNILERFSAQQFPDLHSELNLSSLELGDSALYFCASSVTSRGSNTGELFFGEGSRLTVL.

The V and J genes are TRBV2 and TRBJ1-2, with D unclear. With 4 bases removed from V and 13 bases from J, the gap between germline ends came to 13 bases. Germline assignment: CDR1 SNHLY and CDR2 FYNNEI. The CDR3 consists of 11 residues. CDR3 region: CASSGQTRRTF. The CDR3 coding sequence is TGTGCCAGCAGTGGGCAGACTCGGCGCACCTTC.

In its sample, this clonotype was seen a few times. The chain has TRBV24-1 and TRBJ2-2, with D tentatively TRBD2 (7 bases). The CDR3 spans 16 residues. Germline assignment: CDR1 KGHDR and CDR2 SFDVKD. Deletions cut 2 bases from V and 5 bases from J, with 14 bases between. The CDR3 region has the DNA TGTGCCACCAGTGATTCAGGGGCGGGAGCGACCGGGGAGCTGTTTTTT. Protein: CATSDSGAGATGELFF.

The chain is built from TRBV7-8 and TRBJ2-7; 9 bases match TRBD1. Unmatched junction bases numbered 15, after V lost 4 bases and J lost 2 bases. The CDR3 is made up of 18 amino acids. The germline V gene encodes CDR1 SGHVS and CDR2 FQNEAQ. The CDR3 spells CASSSILAGQGRPYEQYF. The CDR3 nucleotides read TGTGCCAGCAGCTCTATCTTGGCGGGACAGGGCCGACCCTACGAGCAGTACTTC.

A few counts support this clonotype. The rearrangement links TRBV10-1 to TRBJ2-1; tentative D call: TRBD1 (6 bases). Germline-derived CDR1 and CDR2 are WNHNN and SYGVQD (reference sequence). Trimming stripped 7 bases from V and 12 bases from J, with 16 bases between. The CDR3 length is 12 residues. CDR3: CASNSRGQRQFF. CDR3 coding DNA: TGCGCCAGCAATTCAAGGGGACAAAGGCAGTTCTTC.

This clonotype has just a few counts. The chain recombines TRBV27 with TRBJ2-7, with 8 positions matching TRBD2. Germline V gene sequence: CDR1 MNHEY, CDR2 SMNVEV (reference sequence). After removal of 2 bases from V and 6 bases from J, the junction contained 12 bases not matched to a gene. The CDR3 is 16 amino acids. The CDR3 loop reads CASSLSTSGISTEQYF. The CDR3 DNA reads as TGTGCCAGCAGTTTAAGTACTAGCGGTATCTCTACCGAGCAGTACTTC.

This clonotype was detected only a few times. The J gene is TRBJ2-7, the V gene TRBV5-6; no reliable D call. The germline gives CDR1 SGHDT, CDR2 YYEEEE. V lost 0 bases and J 9 bases, leaving 16 bases between the germline ends. The CDR3 runs to 14 residues. The CDR3 sequence is CASSLGGGAFVQYF. CDR3 nucleotide sequence: TGTGCCAGCAGCTTGGGTGGTGGAGCGTTTGTGCAGTACTTC. Complete variable domain (other parts from reference TRBV5-6 and TRBJ2-7): DAGVTQSPTHLIKTRGQQVTLRCSPKSGHDTVSWYQQALGQGPQFIFQYYEEEERQRGNFPDRFSGHQFPNYSSELNVNALLLGDSALYLCASSLGGGAFVQYFGPGTRLTVT.

CDR3 sequence: CASSGRSETQYF. DNA of the CDR3: TGTGCCAGCAGCGGGAGAAGCGAGACCCAGTACTTC. The gene calls are TRBV9 and TRBJ2-5; D call uncertain. Germline V gene sequence: CDR1 SGDLS, CDR2 YYNGEE. There are 12 residues in the CDR3. Trimming removed 3 bases from V and 5 bases from J, with 8 bases in between.

This clonotype was found a few times. The chain links TRBV28 to TRBJ1-4; perhaps TRBD1 as D (6 bases). This CDR3 is built from 14 residues. Germline V gene lookup returns CDR1 MDHEN and CDR2 SYDVKM. Trimming removed 3 bases at V and 11 bases at J, with 16 bases between. CDR3 DNA sequence: TGTGCCAGCAGTTTCGGGGGGCCGGGCAGTAAACTGTTTTTT. This encodes CASSFGGPGSKLFF.

This clonotype was seen more than once but under ten times. The rearrangement links TRBV7-3 to TRBJ2-1, with TRBD2 identical over 16 bases. The CDR3 extends over 17 amino acids. J gave up 9 bases and V 2 bases, and 7 bases lay outside the gene matches. Germline-derived CDR1 and CDR2 are SGHTA and FQGTGA. This chain's CDR3 is CASSLGTSGRALSEQFF. The CDR3 DNA reads as TGTGCCAGCAGCTTAGGGACTAGCGGGAGGGCCTTGAGTGAGCAGTTCTTC.

The chain joins TRBV4-3 to TRBJ2-3, with D possibly matching TRBD1 (6 bases). V gave up 11 bases and J gave up 2 bases, with 23 bases separating them. The germline V gene has CDR1 LGHNA and CDR2 YSLEER. The CDR3 totals 16 residues. CDR3 residues: CARLRGSKPSTDTQYF. The CDR3, as DNA: TGCGCCCGACTAAGGGGGAGTAAACCCTCCACAGATACGCAGTATTTT.

This clonotype was counted between two and nine times. This rearrangement joins TRBV29-1 to TRBJ2-3; D ambiguous. Trimming left V 5 bases short and J 0 bases short, with 9 bases between. CDR1 and CDR2 from the germline V gene are SQVTM and ANQGSEA. This CDR3 has 13 amino acids. The CDR3, as DNA: TGCAGCGTTTTCCCTGAAAGCACAGATACGCAGTATTTT. Translation gives CSVFPESTDTQYF.

The chain combines TRBV12-3 or TRBV12-4 with TRBJ2-7, with TRBD2 matching 7 bases. This CDR3 has 14 residues. Trimming took 1 base from V and 2 from J; bases not matched to a gene: 2. CDR3 DNA sequence: TGTGCCAGCAGTTTAGTCGGGACTACCTACGAGCAGTACTTC. As protein: CASSLVGTTYEQYF.

The rearrangement uses TRBV5-5 and TRBJ2-5; D possibly corresponds to TRBD1 (6 bases). Trimming took off 4 bases at V and 0 bases at J, with 16 bases between the two ends. The CDR3 extends over 16 amino acids. Germline V gives CDR1 SGHKS, CDR2 YYEKEE (reference sequence). The CDR3 DNA is TGTGCCAGCAGCACCGGCCCTGGGACACACCAAGAGACCCAGTACTTC. This gives the protein CASSTGPGTHQETQYF.

The gene calls are TRBV7-2 and TRBJ2-1; D may be TRBD2 (6 bases). The germline V and J ends were trimmed by 1 base and 7 bases, with 11 bases remaining between them. The length of the CDR3 is 14 residues. Germline assignment: CDR1 SGHTA and CDR2 FQGNSA. CDR3 amino acids: CASSLDTGRNEQFF. CDR3 sequence (DNA): TGTGCCAGCAGCTTAGATACGGGGAGGAATGAGCAGTTCTTC. The full variable domain, completed using reference TRBV7-2 and TRBJ2-1, is GAGVSQSPSNKVTEKGKDVELRCDPISGHTALYWYRQSLGQGLEFLIYFQGNSAPDKSGLPSDRFSAERTGGSVSTLTIQRTQQEDSAVYLCASSLDTGRNEQFFGPGTRLTVL.